These T cell receptor beta chains were read from a single sample in a study of blood T cell repertoires in COVID-19. Generated by immunoSEQ multiplex PCR, the TCRdb table keeps only in-frame clones and is missing some. The sample lists around 420,000 clones, approximately 88% occurring once. The sample was PBMCs or T cells enriched from blood (not recorded which). The receptor source for this set is a woman in her forties with acute COVID-19. CDR3s include the opening cysteine and the closing phenylalanine or tryptophan. The D gene is left open where the match is weak. The size of a clone is reported for some rows only, either as once, few or many, or as a class for expanded clones.

len: 14; v_gene: TRBV6-1; j_gene: TRBJ1-1; abundance: NA; d_gene: TRBD1; CDR3nt: TGTGCCAGCAGTGATCGGTGGGACAGATTTGAAGCTTTCTTT; CDR3aa: CASSDRWDRFEAFF
len: 19; v_gene: TRBV5-1; j_gene: TRBJ2-1; abundance: NA; d_gene: NA; CDR3nt: TGCGCCAGCAGCGCACCGGGAAGGGGGTCGTCAGGATCCTACAATGAGCAGTTCTTC; CDR3aa: CASSAPGRGSSGSYNEQFF
len: 15; v_gene: TRBV7-9; j_gene: TRBJ2-7; abundance: few; d_gene: NA; CDR3nt: TGTGCCAGCAGCTTAAAAACGCAGGGTCGCCACGAGCAGTACTTC; CDR3aa: CASSLKTQGRHEQYF
len: 15; v_gene: TRBV6-5; j_gene: TRBJ2-2; abundance: NA; d_gene: TRBD1; CDR3nt: TGTGCCAGCAGTTACTCCGGGACAGGGATTGGGGAGCTGTTTTTT; CDR3aa: CASSYSGTGIGELFF
len: 15; v_gene: TRBV19; j_gene: TRBJ2-1; abundance: NA; d_gene: NA; CDR3nt: TGTGCCAGTAGTATAGATGAGTTCCTGTACAATGAGCAGTTCTTC; CDR3aa: CASSIDEFLYNEQFF
len: 15; v_gene: TRBV10-3; j_gene: TRBJ2-3; abundance: NA; d_gene: TRBD2; CDR3nt: TGTGCCATCGCCATTTCGGGGGGGCGGGCAGATACGCAGTATTTT; CDR3aa: CAIAISGGRADTQYF
len: 15; v_gene: TRBV7-9; j_gene: TRBJ1-1; abundance: few; d_gene: NA; CDR3nt: TGTGCCAGCAGCTTAGCGCTGACAGAAAACACTGAAGCTTTCTTT; CDR3aa: CASSLALTENTEAFF
len: 13; v_gene: TRBV30; j_gene: TRBJ1-5; abundance: NA; d_gene: NA; CDR3nt: TGTGCCTGGAGCTCGAGGGGGTATCAGCCCCAGCATTTT; CDR3aa: CAWSSRGYQPQHF
len: 16; v_gene: TRBV18; j_gene: TRBJ1-1; abundance: NA; d_gene: TRBD1; CDR3nt: TGTGCCAGCTCACCAGAACAGGGGGCCCTGGCTACTGAAGCTTTCTTT; CDR3aa: CASSPEQGALATEAFF
len: 13; v_gene: TRBV4-1; j_gene: TRBJ2-7; abundance: NA; d_gene: NA; CDR3nt: TGCGCCAGCAGTTCCGACGGGAATTACGAGCAGTACTTC; CDR3aa: CASSSDGNYEQYF
len: 14; v_gene: TRBV7-2; j_gene: TRBJ1-1; abundance: NA; d_gene: TRBD1; CDR3nt: TGTGCCAGCAGCCGGACAGGACTGAACACTGAAGCTTTCTTT; CDR3aa: CASSRTGLNTEAFF